This passage covers 6 T cell receptor beta chains from one sample sequenced in a study of T cell responses to AZD1222 COVID-19 vaccine. Libraries were prepared by immunoSEQ multiplex PCR; TCRdb keeps only in-frame clonotypes and omits some of them. Of around 170,000 clones in the sample, 90% were seen once. The material was peripheral blood, obtained on day 0 of AZD1222 vaccination. These receptors were collected from an adult in good health.

The chain employs TRBV11-3 and TRBJ1-1; D is undetermined. V lost 5 bases, J lost 2 bases, and 15 bases lay in between. In germline, CDR1 is SGHNT, CDR2 YENEEA. The CDR3 covers 15 residues. The CDR3 protein is CASSPRGRLNTEAFF. Here the CDR3 DNA reads TGTGCCAGCAGCCCCCGAGGACGGCTAAACACTGAAGCTTTCTTT.

The CDR3 region is CASSETAGVGANVLTF. The CDR3 DNA sequence: TGTGCCAGCAGTGAAACGGCAGGGGTTGGGGCCAACGTCCTGACTTTC. The rearrangement uses TRBV6-1 and TRBJ2-6; D is possibly TRBD1 (6 bases). Between the trimmed V and J ends, which lost 2 bases and 3 bases, there was a span of 11 bases. The CDR3 runs 16 residues. The germline CDR1 and CDR2 sequences are MNHNS and SASEGT.

The chain links TRBV25-1 to TRBJ1-4, with 8 bases identical to TRBD1. The trim removed 3 bases at V and 4 bases at J, leaving 7 bases unmatched. In germline, CDR1 is MGHDK, CDR2 SYGVNS. This CDR3 has 16 amino acids. CDR3 sequence: CASSEGWTGYNEKLFF. CDR3 in DNA: TGTGCCAGCAGTGAGGGCTGGACAGGGTATAATGAAAAACTGTTTTTT.

The chain carries TRBV7-2 and TRBJ1-2; 8 bases match TRBD1. This CDR3 has 16 amino acids. V was pared by 5 bases and J by 5 bases, with 13 bases of the junction left unmatched. CDR1 and CDR2 (germline): SGHTA, FQGNSA. The CDR3 loop is CASSRRTGSSEYGYTF. The CDR3 DNA follows: TGTGCCAGCAGCCGCCGGACAGGGAGCAGCGAATATGGCTACACCTTC.

The genes are TRBV3-1 (or the pseudogene TRBV3-2) and TRBJ2-7; 8 bases align to TRBD1. Unmatched junction bases numbered 6, after V lost 3 bases and J lost 5 bases. In germline, CDR1 is LGHDT, CDR2 YNNKEL (reference sequence). This CDR3 is 14 amino acids long. In DNA form, the CDR3 reads TGTGCCAGCAGCCATCGACAGGGGATGAACGAGCAGTACTTC. It is translated as CASSHRQGMNEQYF.

The V and J genes are TRBV12-3 or TRBV12-4 and TRBJ1-1; D remains ambiguous. Trimming took off 6 bases at V and 5 bases at J, with 13 bases between the two ends. There are 13 residues in the CDR3. The CDR3 DNA sequence: TGTGCCAGCAGCCCTAATTTTAGGACTGAAGCTTTCTTT. This translates into CASSPNFRTEAFF.